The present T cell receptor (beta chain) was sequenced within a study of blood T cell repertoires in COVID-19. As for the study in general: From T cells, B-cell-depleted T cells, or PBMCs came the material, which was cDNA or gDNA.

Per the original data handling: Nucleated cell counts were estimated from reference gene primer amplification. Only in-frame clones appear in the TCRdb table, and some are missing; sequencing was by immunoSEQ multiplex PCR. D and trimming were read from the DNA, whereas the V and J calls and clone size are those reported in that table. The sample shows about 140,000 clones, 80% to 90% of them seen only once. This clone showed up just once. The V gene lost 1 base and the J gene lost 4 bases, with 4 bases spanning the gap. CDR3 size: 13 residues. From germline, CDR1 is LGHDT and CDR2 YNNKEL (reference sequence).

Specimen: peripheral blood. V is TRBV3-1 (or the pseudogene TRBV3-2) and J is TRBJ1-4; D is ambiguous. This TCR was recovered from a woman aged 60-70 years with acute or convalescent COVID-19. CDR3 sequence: CASSQVNNEKLFF. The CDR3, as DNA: TGTGCCAGCAGCCAAGTTAATAATGAAAAACTGTTTTTT.